This T cell receptor (beta chain) was identified during a study of T-cell memory formation after mild COVID-19. Study information: Clusters of TCRs were largely donor specific.

Study-wide points: While clones contracting from day 15 to 85 were balanced between CD4 and CD8, later expanders leaned CD4+.

On this clonotype: Antigen unknown.

The germline V gene encodes CDR1 SQVTM and CDR2 ANQGSEA. This CDR3 is built from 10 residues. J was trimmed by 12 bases and V by 5 bases; bases with no gene match: 4. TCRdb analysed the 5' RACE reads with MiXCR anew, one entry per CDR3 protein. The data hold 400,000 to 500,000 distinct CDR3 sequences, with 20% observed a single time. The TCR originated in an adult woman who had mild COVID-19 (a few samples of this study predate the infection). Cell type and time point are not known. Sequencing was carried out using PBMCs or a T cell subset sorted from them (not recorded which). This chain uses TRBV29-1 with TRBJ2-1; 7 positions match TRBD2. The CDR3 is CSVLVAGQFF. As DNA, the CDR3 is TGCAGCGTTTTGGTAGCGGGGCAGTTCTTC.